The text below deals with one TCR beta chain. Trimming took 4 bases from V and 2 from J; bases not matched to a gene: 4. This CDR3 contains 15 residues. From germline, CDR1 is WNHNN and CDR2 SYGVQD (reference sequence). This entry comes from a study of blood T cell repertoires in COVID-19. Across the study: The United States, Italy and Spain were the sources of the acute and convalescent COVID-19 samples. PBMCs, B-cell-depleted T cells, or T cells were the source of the cDNA or gDNA that made up the material.

Original methodology: It was from reference gene primer amplification that nucleated cell counts were estimated. Libraries were prepared by immunoSEQ multiplex PCR; TCRdb keeps only in-frame clonotypes and omits some of them. V, J and clone size are taken as reported in that table, and D and trimming were inferred from the DNA itself. The data show fewer than 500,000 clones, approximately 90% seen once. The sample consisted of peripheral blood. The genes are TRBV10-1 and TRBJ1-1, with 10 nucleotides matching TRBD1. The sequence came from a woman in her twenties or thirties with acute or convalescent COVID-19. The chain's CDR3 is CASSAGTGVNTEAFF. The CDR3 nucleotides read TGCGCCAGCAGTGCCGGGACAGGGGTTAACACTGAAGCTTTCTTT.